This paragraph covers one TCR beta chain sequence. Its antigen is not identified. This specimen belongs to a study of siplizumab effects on memory and regulatory T cells. The CDR3 sequence is 14 residues long. CDR1 is SGDLS and CDR2 is YYNGEE in the germline V gene. V was pared by 3 bases and J by 7 bases, with 16 bases between. This table comes from immunoSEQ multiplex PCR, and its TCRdb copy is limited to in-frame clones, with some not included. In the table there are more than 85,000 clones, approximately 90% of which are singletons. Broader study findings: Memory cells seemed less diverse than naive T cells, which seemed major alloresponse contributors. Under siplizumab, an average approximately 69% of mappable alloreactive CD4+ clones were Treg-derived, compared with roughly 27% in controls.

The sequence was obtained from a human donor in good health. The chain is built from TRBV9 and TRBJ1-2, with D hard to call. The sequencing input was CD4+ T cells sorted from blood. In DNA, the CDR3 is TGTGCCAGCAGCGAGACCCTCGAGTGGAGTGGCTACACCTTC. The encoded protein is CASSETLEWSGYTF.